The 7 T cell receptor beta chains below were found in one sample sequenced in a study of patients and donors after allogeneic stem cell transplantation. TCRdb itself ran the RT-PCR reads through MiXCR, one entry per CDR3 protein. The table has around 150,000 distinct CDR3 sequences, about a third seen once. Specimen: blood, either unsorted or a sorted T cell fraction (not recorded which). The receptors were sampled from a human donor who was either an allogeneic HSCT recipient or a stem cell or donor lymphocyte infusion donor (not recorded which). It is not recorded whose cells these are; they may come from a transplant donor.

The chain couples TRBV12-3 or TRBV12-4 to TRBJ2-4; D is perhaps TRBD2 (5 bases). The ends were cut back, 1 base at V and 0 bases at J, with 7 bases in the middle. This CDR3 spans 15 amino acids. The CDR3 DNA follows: TGTGCCAGCAGTTTAGAGGGAGTAGCCAAAAACATTCAGTACTTC. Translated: CASSLEGVAKNIQYF.

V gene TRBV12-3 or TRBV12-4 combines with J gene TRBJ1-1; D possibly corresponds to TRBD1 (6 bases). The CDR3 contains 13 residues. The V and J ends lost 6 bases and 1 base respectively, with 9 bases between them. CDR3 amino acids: CASSQQGNTEAFF. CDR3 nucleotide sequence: TGTGCCAGCAGCCAACAGGGGAACACTGAAGCTTTCTTT.

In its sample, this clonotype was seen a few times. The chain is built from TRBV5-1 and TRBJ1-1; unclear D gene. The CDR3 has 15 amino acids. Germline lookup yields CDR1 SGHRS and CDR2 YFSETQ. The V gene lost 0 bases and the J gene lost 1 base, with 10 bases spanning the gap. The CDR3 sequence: CASSLAGQENTEAFF. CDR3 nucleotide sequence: TGCGCCAGCAGCTTGGCCGGGCAGGAGAACACTGAAGCTTTCTTT.

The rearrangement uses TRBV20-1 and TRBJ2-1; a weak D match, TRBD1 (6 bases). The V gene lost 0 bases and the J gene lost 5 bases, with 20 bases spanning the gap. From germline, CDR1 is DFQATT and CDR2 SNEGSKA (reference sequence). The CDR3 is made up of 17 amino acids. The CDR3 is CSARDSLGGDTNNEQFF. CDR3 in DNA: TGCAGTGCTAGAGATTCCCTCGGTGGGGACACCAACAATGAGCAGTTCTTC.

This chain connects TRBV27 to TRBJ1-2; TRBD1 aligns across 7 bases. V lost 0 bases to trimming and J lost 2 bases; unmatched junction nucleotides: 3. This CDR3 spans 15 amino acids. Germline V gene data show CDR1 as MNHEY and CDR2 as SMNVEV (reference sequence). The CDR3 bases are TGTGCCAGCAGTTTATCAACGACAGGGAACTATGGCTACACCTTC. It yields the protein CASSLSTTGNYGYTF.

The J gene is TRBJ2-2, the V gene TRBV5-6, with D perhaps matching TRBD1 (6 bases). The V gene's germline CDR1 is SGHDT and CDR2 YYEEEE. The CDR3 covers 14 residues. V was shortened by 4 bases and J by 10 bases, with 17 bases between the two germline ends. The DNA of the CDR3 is TGTGCCAGCAGCGAAATAGGGGGATTCGAGGAGCTGTTTTTT. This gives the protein CASSEIGGFEELFF.

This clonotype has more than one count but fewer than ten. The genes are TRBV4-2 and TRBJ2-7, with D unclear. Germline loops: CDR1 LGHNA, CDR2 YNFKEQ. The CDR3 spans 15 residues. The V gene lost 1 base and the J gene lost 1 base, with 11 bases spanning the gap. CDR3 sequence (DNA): TGTGCCAGCAGCCAAGGGGCATCCGGGTCCTACGAGCAGTACTTC. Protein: CASSQGASGSYEQYF.